These T cell receptor beta chains were read from a single sample in a study of metastatic and nonmetastatic thyroid tumors. TCRdb re-called clones via MiXCR from the PCR reads. The table lists roughly 30,000 clones, about 3.9% of them singletons. The specimen was blood. The receptors originated from a male donor with papillary thyroid cancer or a benign thyroid nodule (not recorded which). Some clones in this sample may be carry-over from other donors' samples. The CDR3 runs from the conserved cysteine through the conserved F or W. A D gene is named only where the DNA matches it firmly. Clone size appears in some rows only: once, few, many, or a class for an expanded clone.

TRBJ2-3 many . TRBV19 TGTGCCAGTAGTATCCTGTCTCTGGGCACAGATACGCAGTATTTT CASSILSLGTDTQYF
TRBJ1-6 . TRBD1 TRBV5-1 TGTGCCAGCAGCGTAGGGGCCACAGGGGCTGATTCACCCCTCCACTTT CASSVGATGADSPLHF
TRBJ2-7 few TRBD1 TRBV28 TGTGCCAGCACTTCCGGGACAGGGGGCTCCCACGAGCAGTACTTC CASTSGTGGSHEQYF
TRBJ2-5 many . TRBV11-2 TGTGCCAGCAGCTTAGTGTCGGGAGCCCGGGAGACCCAGTACTTC CASSLVSGARETQYF
TRBJ2-7 . TRBD2 TRBV27 TGTGCCAGCAGTCTGGGGACTAGGGGTTTTAGGGAGCAGTACTTC CASSLGTRGFREQYF
TRBJ1-5 many . TRBV6-1 TGTGCCTCCTGGGGAGATTCTTATAGCAATCAGCCCCAGCATTTT CASWGDSYSNQPQHF
TRBJ2-2 few TRBD2 TRBV6-1 TGTGCCAGCAGTGAGGGACTAGCGGTGAACACCGGGGAGCTGTTTTTT CASSEGLAVNTGELFF
TRBJ2-1 few . TRBV6-5 TGTGCCAGCAGTTGGAGGAAAGGGGGCAATGAGCAGTTCTTC CASSWRKGGNEQFF
TRBJ2-7 few TRBD2 TRBV6-2/TRBV6-3 TGTGCCAGCAGACCCGGGACTAGTGTCGAGCAGTACTTC CASRPGTSVEQYF
TRBJ1-2 few . TRBV28 TGTGCCAGCAGTTTGGCAGGGTATGTCTACACCTTC CASSLAGYVYTF
TRBJ1-2 many . TRBV20-1 TGCAGTGCTGGGCAACAGGGCGGGAACTATGGCTACACCTTC CSAGQQGGNYGYTF
TRBJ2-1 few TRBD2 TRBV20-1 TGCAGTGCTAGTATCCCTAGCGGGAGTATAGGTGAGCAGTTCTTC CSASIPSGSIGEQFF
TRBJ2-7 . . TRBV2 TGTGCCAGCAGTAGCTCAAGGGACTACGAGCAGTACTTC CASSSSRDYEQYF
TRBJ2-3 many . TRBV9 TGTGCCAGCAGCGGGAACAGGACGCAGTATTTT CASSGNRTQYF